This passage covers 22 T cell receptor beta chains from one sample sequenced in a study of T cell responses to AZD1222 COVID-19 vaccine (dated by TCRdb to 2020 to 2023). The library was prepared using the immunoSEQ multiplex PCR assay. This immuneACCESS table, as held by TCRdb, lists in-frame sequences with V and J called but not all clones. Of the missing ones, under half trace to an unresolved V gene in checked studies; the others have no known cause. The sample data list approximately 92,000 clones, and roughly nine tenths of these were observed just once. The ten largest clones capture around 8.1% of the sample. The sample's time point label, decoded: baseline before first vaccination. The starting material was peripheral blood, obtained on day 0 of AZD1222 vaccination. The receptors come from an adult in good health.

The chain has TRBV2 and TRBJ1-1; no clear D gene. Germline loops: CDR1 SNHLY, CDR2 FYNNEI. The CDR3 totals 13 residues. Trimming took off 1 base at V and 2 bases at J, with 5 bases between the two ends. CDR3 protein: CASSEEGNTEAFF. CDR3 DNA: TGTGCCAGCAGTGAAGAGGGAAACACTGAAGCTTTCTTT.

V usage is TRBV30 and J usage is TRBJ2-2; D unclear. V was trimmed by 1 base and J by 9 bases, leaving 12 bases between them. CDR3 length: 13 amino acids. Germline CDR1 GTSNPN, CDR2 SVGIG (reference sequence). CDR3 DNA: TGTGCCTGGAGTGAAACCCCCCCGAGGGAGCTGTTTTTT. Translation gives CAWSETPPRELFF.

This chain links TRBV5-1 with TRBJ2-7; 9 bases map to TRBD2. The V gene's germline CDR1 is SGHRS and CDR2 YFSETQ. The V segment lost 0 bases and the J segment 0 bases; nucleotides outside the gene matches: 7. The CDR3 spans 17 residues. CDR3 residues: CASSLAALAGNSYEQYF. CDR3 DNA sequence: TGCGCCAGCAGCTTGGCGGCCCTAGCGGGGAACTCCTACGAGCAGTACTTC.

The chain is built from TRBV12-3 or TRBV12-4 and TRBJ2-7; no firm D call. The ends were cut back, 7 bases at V and 2 bases at J, with 9 bases in the middle. This CDR3 region has 12 residues. The CDR3 region is CASTDDTYEQYF. In DNA, the CDR3 is TGTGCCAGCACCGACGATACCTACGAGCAGTACTTC.

The V and J genes are TRBV4-2 and TRBJ2-3; TRBD1 agrees at 7 bases. Looked up from germline, CDR1 is LGHNA and CDR2 is YNFKEQ. The trim removed 11 bases at V and 2 bases at J, leaving 10 bases unmatched. The CDR3 is made up of 14 amino acids. CDR3 protein: CAVQRGPATDTQYF. In DNA, the CDR3 is TGTGCCGTACAGAGGGGGCCGGCCACAGATACGCAGTATTTT.

In this sample, this clone turned up a few times. This chain links TRBV3-1 (or the pseudogene TRBV3-2) with TRBJ1-1, with D perhaps matching TRBD1 (5 bases). V gave up 1 base and J gave up 2 bases, with 5 bases separating them. The CDR3 has 13 residues. CDR1 is LGHDT, CDR2 YNNKEL, per germline (reference sequence). CDR3 sequence reads: CASSQGDNTEAFF. DNA for the CDR3: TGTGCCAGCAGCCAAGGGGACAACACTGAAGCTTTCTTT.

V gene TRBV5-1 combines with J gene TRBJ1-5; D might be TRBD1 (5 bases). The germline V gene has CDR1 SGHRS and CDR2 YFSETQ. CDR3 length: 14 residues. Trimming left V 1 base short and J 6 bases short, with 11 bases between. The CDR3 loop reads CASSLSQGGQPQHF. The DNA for the CDR3 is TGCGCCAGCAGCTTGTCCCAGGGAGGTCAGCCCCAGCATTTT.

This clone has a handful of counts. V gene TRBV6-5 combines with J gene TRBJ1-3; unclear D gene. This CDR3 spans 16 amino acids. The germline gives CDR1 MNHEY, CDR2 SVGAGI. Deletions cut 2 bases from V and 0 bases from J, with 11 bases between. The DNA for the CDR3 is TGTGCCAGCAGTTACAGGAGGCTATCCTCTGGAAACACCATATATTTT. Translated: CASSYRRLSSGNTIYF.

The V gene is TRBV15, the J gene TRBJ2-4; D remains ambiguous. Trimming cost V 4 bases and J 4 bases, with 8 bases left between them. CDR1 and CDR2 from the germline V gene are LNHNV and YYDKDF (reference sequence). CDR3 size: 13 residues. CDR3 DNA: TGTGCCACCAGCACAGACCAAAAAAACATTCAGTACTTC. It yields the protein CATSTDQKNIQYF.

The chain recombines TRBV4-3 with TRBJ2-5, with TRBD1 as a possible D gene (6 bases). The CDR3 runs 17 residues. Trimming shortened V by 2 bases and J by 4 bases, and 20 bases separated the two germline ends. Germline CDR1 is LGHNA and CDR2 is YSLEER. The CDR3 spells CASSQKRSLDSGETQYF. The CDR3 nucleotides are TGCGCCAGCAGCCAAAAGAGGTCGCTGGACAGCGGAGAGACCCAGTACTTC.

The chain joins TRBV19 to TRBJ2-3; D ambiguous. The CDR3 loop spans 13 amino acids. V lost 4 bases to trimming and J lost 3 bases, with 8 bases between them. Germline V gene sequence: CDR1 LNHDA, CDR2 SQIVND (reference sequence). DNA of the CDR3: TGTGCCAGTAGTAATCCAGGTACAGATACGCAGTATTTT. Amino acids: CASSNPGTDTQYF.

The chain uses TRBV5-1 and TRBJ1-3, with unresolved D. V was clipped by 4 bases and J by 0 bases, with 8 bases between them. The CDR3 length is 14 residues. Germline V gene data show CDR1 as SGHRS and CDR2 as YFSETQ. CDR3 DNA: TGCGCCAGCAGCCAACAGAGCTCTGGAAACACCATATATTTT. Amino acids: CASSQQSSGNTIYF.

The genes are TRBV9 and TRBJ2-7; D gene uncertain. The CDR3 extends over 13 amino acids. The V gene lost 5 bases and the J gene lost 3 bases, with 12 bases spanning the gap. Germline loops: CDR1 SGDLS, CDR2 YYNGEE. DNA for the CDR3: TGTGCCAGCAGTCATGGGCCGGGCTACGAGCAGTACTTC. Translated, it gives CASSHGPGYEQYF.

This clone was picked up one time. This chain connects TRBV4-2 to TRBJ2-1; tentatively, D is TRBD1 (8 bases). The ends were cut back, 6 bases at V and 6 bases at J, with 12 bases in the middle. Per the germline V gene, CDR1 is LGHNA and CDR2 is YNFKEQ. This CDR3 contains 13 residues. CDR3 amino acids: CASRTGEGNEQFF. The CDR3 DNA sequence: TGTGCCAGCAGGACAGGGGAGGGCAATGAGCAGTTCTTC.

The gene calls are TRBV27 and TRBJ1-3; 7 nucleotides match TRBD1. The CDR3 extends over 16 amino acids. CDR1 MNHEY and CDR2 SMNVEV come from the germline V gene (reference sequence). J gave up 5 bases and V 5 bases, and 12 bases lay outside the gene matches. The CDR3 nucleotides are TGTGCCAGCAGTCCGGGACAGCCACCTCGCAGAAACACCATATATTTT. This sequence encodes CASSPGQPPRRNTIYF.

The genes are TRBV5-1 and TRBJ2-7; TRBD2 is a possible D gene (5 bases). Germline V lookup: CDR1 SGHRS, CDR2 YFSETQ. The ends were cut back, 0 bases at V and 0 bases at J, with 16 bases in the middle. CDR3 length: 17 amino acids. Here the CDR3 reads CASSLDRGAPSSYEQYF. In DNA, the CDR3 is TGCGCCAGCAGCTTGGATCGGGGAGCACCTAGCTCCTACGAGCAGTACTTC.

The chain uses TRBV10-3 and TRBJ1-1; D is ambiguous. V dropped 4 bases and J dropped 1 base, with 7 bases sitting between them. Germline V gene lookup returns CDR1 ENHRY and CDR2 SYGVKD. The CDR3 consists of 13 residues. CDR3 residues: CAISGKANTEAFF. DNA for the CDR3: TGTGCCATCAGTGGAAAGGCGAACACTGAAGCTTTCTTT.

The table lists this clone with a few counts. V and J are TRBV5-5 and TRBJ1-6; tentative D call: TRBD1 (5 bases). CDR1 and CDR2 from the germline V gene are SGHKS and YYEKEE (reference sequence). Trimming removed 3 bases from V and 7 bases from J, with 17 bases in between. CDR3 size: 16 residues. CDR3 DNA: TGTGCCAGCAGCTACGGGGCTCGGCGAGAAAATTCACCCCTCCACTTT. This gives the protein CASSYGARRENSPLHF.

The gene calls are TRBV29-1 and TRBJ2-7; either TRBD1 or TRBD2 may supply D (5 bases each). CDR1 is SQVTM, CDR2 ANQGSEA, per germline. This CDR3 has 16 residues. V dropped 2 bases and J dropped 3 bases, with 20 bases sitting between them. CDR3 bases: TGCAGCGTTGAAAGTTCGGGACCGTTGTCCGGCTACGAGCAGTACTTC. It yields the protein CSVESSGPLSGYEQYF.

This clone was seen a few times. The genes are TRBV19 and TRBJ2-1, with TRBD1 identical over 12 bases. Germline V gene data show CDR1 as LNHDA and CDR2 as SQIVND (reference sequence). This CDR3 has 15 amino acids. V lost 7 bases, J lost 8 bases, and 9 bases stayed unmatched. As DNA, the CDR3 is TGTGCCAGTACCTCCCGGGACAGGGGGCATCATGAGCAGTTCTTC. Protein: CASTSRDRGHHEQFF.

The CDR3 coding sequence is TGTGCCAGCAGCTCCCCTCGACAGGAAGTTTCACCCCTCCACTTT. Protein product: CASSSPRQEVSPLHF. The chain has TRBV7-3 and TRBJ1-6; D might be TRBD1 (6 bases). Trimming pared 4 bases from V and 9 bases from J, leaving 16 bases between. The germline V gene has CDR1 SGHTA and CDR2 FQGTGA. This CDR3 contains 15 residues.

The chain is built from TRBV27 and TRBJ2-1; the D gene could be TRBD1 or TRBD2 (6 bases each). With 2 bases removed from V and 2 bases from J, the gap between germline ends came to 10 bases. The CDR3 is made up of 15 amino acids. CDR1 MNHEY and CDR2 SMNVEV come from the germline V gene (reference sequence). The CDR3 bases are TGTGCCAGCAGTTTAGGGGGGCCCACCTACAATGAGCAGTTCTTC. Its translation: CASSLGGPTYNEQFF.